A single sample is the source of the 20 T cell receptor beta chains below, sequenced in a study of Graves' ophthalmopathy and Graves' hyperthyroidism. Amplified TCR beta CDR3 regions were obtained using RNA transcripts as template. HTBI primers primed a first-round RT-PCR, and a second-round multiplex PCR followed. TCRdb redid the calling of the multiplex PCR reads with MiXCR, one entry per CDR3 protein. Of 1 million to 1.3 million distinct CDR3 sequences in the sample, roughly 35% were seen once. Sequencing was carried out using peripheral blood or thyroid tissue (not recorded which). Every receptor here comes from an adult man with Graves' hyperthyroidism.

CDR3 nucleotides: TGTGCCAGCAGTTATCCCACAGGGGAAATCGGTCAGCCCCAGCATTTT. It translates to CASSYPTGEIGQPQHF. The rearrangement joins TRBV6-5 to TRBJ1-5; 7 bases align to TRBD1. Germline loops: CDR1 MNHEY, CDR2 SVGAGI. V lost 3 bases to trimming and J lost 6 bases; unmatched junction nucleotides: 11. There are 16 residues in the CDR3.

About this clonotype: Possible read error: a much larger clone is one base away. The V and J genes are TRBV20-1 and TRBJ1-1; tentative D call: TRBD1 (5 bases). The CDR3 consists of 14 residues. The ends were cut back, 5 bases at V and 4 bases at J, with 17 bases in the middle. Germline V gene lookup returns CDR1 DFQATT and CDR2 SNEGSKA (reference sequence). The CDR3 region is CSAGRVGQGTEAFF. The CDR3 DNA is TGCAGTGCTGGACGAGTCGGCCAGGGCACTGAAGCTTTCTTT.

This chain links TRBV5-6 with TRBJ1-5; no clear D gene. Germline V gives CDR1 SGHDT, CDR2 YYEEEE. V was cut by 2 bases and J by 2 bases, with 8 bases left in between. CDR3 length equals 14 residues. CDR3 in amino acids: CASSFGWGNQPQHF. CDR3 in DNA: TGTGCCAGCAGCTTTGGTTGGGGCAATCAGCCCCAGCATTTT.

This chain links TRBV4-1 with TRBJ2-7, with a possible D match to TRBD2 (7 bases). V lost 0 bases and J lost 6, with 15 bases in between. Germline V gene lookup returns CDR1 MGHRA and CDR2 YSYEKL. The CDR3 loop spans 15 amino acids. The chain's CDR3 is CASSQDLPGEGEQYF. The CDR3 nucleotides are TGCGCCAGCAGCCAAGATCTCCCAGGGGAGGGCGAGCAGTACTTC.

The V and J genes are TRBV20-1 and TRBJ1-5; TRBD1 might be the D (5 bases). V was cut by 8 bases and J by 6 bases, with 20 bases left in between. Germline CDR1 reads DFQATT; CDR2 reads SNEGSKA (reference sequence). The length of the CDR3 is 14 residues. CDR3 region: CSSRDTGVSQPQHF. The CDR3, as DNA: TGCAGTTCACGAGATACGGGGGTCAGTCAGCCCCAGCATTTT.

The chain's CDR3 is CASSSKREGVYEQYF. CDR3 DNA: TGTGCCAGCAGTTCTAAGCGGGAGGGGGTCTACGAGCAGTACTTC. The chain joins TRBV2 to TRBJ2-7, with 10 positions matching TRBD2. Trimming took 5 bases from V and 3 from J; bases not matched to a gene: 7. The CDR3 is 15 amino acids. Germline V gene data show CDR1 as SNHLY and CDR2 as FYNNEI. Drawing the rest from reference TRBV2 and TRBJ2-7, the complete variable domain is EPEVTQTPSHQVTQMGQEVILRCVPISNHLYFYWYRQILGQKVEFLVSFYNNEISEKSEIFDDQFSVERPDGSNFTLKIRSTKLEDSAMYFCASSSKREGVYEQYFGPGTRLTVT.

Only one count was recorded for this clonotype. V is TRBV9 and J is TRBJ1-6; TRBD1 matches at 7 bases. The CDR3 spans 12 residues. Germline V gives CDR1 SGDLS, CDR2 YYNGEE. J was trimmed by 14 bases and V by 3 bases; bases with no gene match: 5. CDR3 protein: CASSAGGGTLHF. The CDR3 DNA sequence: TGTGCCAGCAGCGCAGGGGGGGGAACCCTCCACTTT.

The chain couples TRBV15 to TRBJ2-2; D uncertain. CDR1 is LNHNV and CDR2 is YYDKDF in the germline V gene (reference sequence). This CDR3 has 14 residues. Trimming stripped 1 base from V and 8 bases from J, with 11 bases between. The CDR3 DNA sequence: TGTGCCACCAGCAGAGTTGGGGTGGCTGGGGAGCTGTTTTTT. This translates into CATSRVGVAGELFF.

This clonotype has at least ten counts. The chain uses TRBV29-1 and TRBJ1-1; possible D gene TRBD1, 6 bases. Germline V gene sequence: CDR1 SQVTM, CDR2 ANQGSEA. V lost 3 bases and J 3 bases, leaving 14 bases between the germline ends. The CDR3 spans 14 residues. The CDR3 nucleotides are TGCAGCGTTGACACCGGACAGTATTACACTGAAGCTTTCTTT. Protein product: CSVDTGQYYTEAFF.

This clonotype was seen many times. The chain combines TRBV19 with TRBJ2-7, with D perhaps being TRBD1 or TRBD2 (6 bases each). Germline V lookup: CDR1 LNHDA, CDR2 SQIVND (reference sequence). This CDR3 spans 13 amino acids. The DNA for the CDR3 is TGTGCGGCGGCGGATAGGGGGGCTGGGGAGCAGTACTTC. It yields the protein CAAADRGAGEQYF.

This rearrangement joins TRBV2 to TRBJ1-5; 8 bases agree with TRBD1. Germline loops: CDR1 SNHLY, CDR2 FYNNEI. The CDR3 loop spans 14 amino acids. The junction had 4 bases not matched to a gene; V was cut back by 3 bases and J by 6 bases. The CDR3 sequence is CASSDTGGGQPQHF. In nucleotides, the CDR3 is TGTGCCAGCAGTGACACAGGGGGAGGTCAGCCCCAGCATTTT.

This chain links TRBV5-5 with TRBJ2-2; D remains unclear. Trimming removed 0 bases from V and 0 bases from J, with 9 bases in between. Germline V gene data show CDR1 as SGHKS and CDR2 as YYEKEE (reference sequence). The CDR3 contains 16 residues. The CDR3 DNA follows: TGTGCCAGCAGCTTGGCCTATTGGGCGAACACCGGGGAGCTGTTTTTT. Translated, it gives CASSLAYWANTGELFF.

The table lists this clonotype with many counts. V and J are TRBV11-2 and TRBJ1-1; D perhaps matches TRBD1 (5 bases). The CDR3 extends over 13 amino acids. Germline CDR1 reads SGHAT; CDR2 reads FQNNGV. The germline V and J ends were trimmed by 5 bases and 6 bases, with 13 bases remaining between them. CDR3 DNA sequence: TGTGCCAGCAGCGCAGGGCCGAGGCCTGAAGCTTTCTTT. This encodes CASSAGPRPEAFF. Combining the CDR3 with reference TRBV11-2 and TRBJ1-1 gives the whole variable domain EAGVAQSPRYKIIEKRQSVAFWCNPISGHATLYWYQQILGQGPKLLIQFQNNGVVDDSQLPKDRFSAERLKGVDSTLKIQPAKLEDSAVYLCASSAGPRPEAFFGQGTRLTVV.

V and J are TRBV28 and TRBJ1-5; D is uncertain. Deletions cut 2 bases from V and 5 bases from J, with 13 bases between. CDR1 is MDHEN and CDR2 is SYDVKM in the germline V gene. CDR3 length equals 15 residues. The CDR3 DNA reads as TGTGCCAGCAGTTTACCAACTCCCACCGATCAGCCCCAGCATTTT. Its protein product is CASSLPTPTDQPQHF.

This clonotype was detected ten times or more. The chain links TRBV4-3 to TRBJ1-2; no firm D call. The length of the CDR3 is 15 residues. Germline V lookup: CDR1 LGHNA, CDR2 YSLEER. With 3 bases removed from V and 5 bases from J, the gap between germline ends came to 16 bases. Written as DNA, the CDR3 is TGCGCCAGCAGCCACTCGCAGATGTCGGGGTATGGCTACACCTTC. It specifies CASSHSQMSGYGYTF.

This clonotype was seen ten or more times. The V and J genes are TRBV6-1 and TRBJ1-2, with TRBD1 matching over 8 bases. The trim removed 4 bases at V and 6 bases at J, leaving 7 bases unmatched. This CDR3 comprises 14 residues. In germline, CDR1 is MNHNS, CDR2 SASEGT. This CDR3 is CASSGRQGRNGYTF. The CDR3 DNA reads as TGTGCCAGCAGTGGGCGACAGGGGCGGAATGGCTACACCTTC.

The chain uses TRBV7-9 and TRBJ1-6; D is possibly TRBD1 (6 bases). V was clipped by 6 bases and J by 0 bases, with 18 bases between them. The CDR3 loop spans 18 amino acids. Germline V lookup: CDR1 SEHNR, CDR2 FQNEAQ (reference sequence). The CDR3 bases are TGTGCCAGCAGTACTATCGGGACACCCAGCTCCTATAATTCACCCCTCCACTTT. Protein product: CASSTIGTPSSYNSPLHF.

This clonotype was recorded a few times. The genes are TRBV6-2 or TRBV6-3 and TRBJ1-5; TRBD1 matches at 10 bases. The J segment lost 0 bases and the V segment lost 7 bases, leaving 6 bases of the junction unmatched. This CDR3 contains 16 residues. Per the germline V gene, CDR1 is MNHEY and CDR2 is SVGEGT. Here the CDR3 reads CASTYDRGHSNQPQHF. The CDR3 DNA reads as TGTGCCAGCACCTACGACAGGGGGCATAGCAATCAGCCCCAGCATTTT.

The chain is built from TRBV20-1 and TRBJ2-7, with D possibly matching TRBD1 (5 bases). This CDR3 is built from 15 residues. In germline, CDR1 is DFQATT, CDR2 SNEGSKA (reference sequence). V was trimmed by 3 bases and J by 0 bases, leaving 15 bases between them. CDR3 sequence reads: CSARPEDSISYEQYF. The DNA of the CDR3 is TGCAGTGCTAGGCCTGAAGACAGCATCTCCTACGAGCAGTACTTC.

This clonotype was seen only a few times. Possible read error: a much larger clone is one base away. The rearrangement uses TRBV20-1 and TRBJ1-2, with TRBD1 identical over 7 bases. J lost 6 bases, V lost 0 bases, and 10 bases had no gene match. Germline V gene lookup returns CDR1 DFQATT and CDR2 SNEGSKA (reference sequence). The CDR3 extends over 15 amino acids. The CDR3 loop is CSARDLRGLDHGYTF. The CDR3 coding sequence is TGCAGTGCTAGAGACCTCAGGGGGTTGGACCATGGCTACACCTTC.